Presented here are 7 T cell receptor beta chains from one specimen sequenced in a study of T cells in localized non-small cell lung cancer. Some clones are missing from TCRdb's copy, which holds only in-frame ones; the method was immunoSEQ multiplex PCR. The data show 2,500 to 3,000 clones, with around 30% seen just once and 15% to 25% held by the top ten. Sample: normal lung tissue next to the tumor, taken before any cancer treatment. The receptors originated from a female donor older than 55 with stage I squamous cell lung carcinoma.

The CDR3, as DNA: TGTGCCAGCTCACCGCAAACAGGGGTCAATGAGCAGTTCTTC. Protein: CASSPQTGVNEQFF. V is TRBV18 and J is TRBJ2-1, with TRBD1 identical over 7 bases. Unmatched junction bases numbered 5, after V lost 3 bases and J lost 6 bases. CDR3 length equals 14 residues. Germline CDR1 and CDR2: KGHSH and LQKENI.

This clone occurred a few times. Mismatch with germline at one junction end may stem from a read error. The chain recombines TRBV29-1 with TRBJ1-4, with D uncertain. This CDR3 has 13 amino acids. Germline CDR1 reads SQVTM; CDR2 reads ANQGSEA. The CDR3 DNA reads as TGCAGCGTTCAAGAGGGCGGGAATGAAAAACTGTTTTTT. The encoded protein is CSVQEGGNEKLFF.

The V call is TRBV18, the J call TRBJ2-3, with 11 nucleotides matching TRBD2. The CDR3 length is 17 residues. Germline CDR1 and CDR2: KGHSH and LQKENI. The J segment lost 6 bases and the V segment lost 6 bases, leaving 14 bases of the junction unmatched. This CDR3 is CASSPEFTSGRRDTQYF. CDR3 DNA sequence: TGTGCCAGCTCCCCCGAGTTTACTAGCGGGAGACGGGATACGCAGTATTTT.

The V call is TRBV5-1, the J call TRBJ2-3; 7 bases agree with TRBD2. V lost 0 bases and J lost 1; bases outside the gene matches: 8. CDR1 and CDR2 (germline): SGHRS, YFSETQ. The CDR3 has 17 amino acids. The CDR3 DNA sequence: TGCGCCAGCAGCTTGGGGAGAAGCGGGATTGGCACAGATACGCAGTATTTT. The encoded protein is CASSLGRSGIGTDTQYF.

V usage is TRBV5-1 and J usage is TRBJ1-4; 11 bases align to TRBD1. The germline V gene has CDR1 SGHRS and CDR2 YFSETQ. CDR3 size: 17 residues. The V segment lost 0 bases and the J segment 0 bases; nucleotides outside the gene matches: 1. CDR3 in amino acids: CASSLGDRGATNEKLFF. Here the CDR3 DNA reads TGCGCCAGCAGCTTGGGGGACAGGGGGGCAACTAATGAAAAACTGTTTTTT.

The chain carries TRBV19 and TRBJ2-1; TRBD2 agrees at 7 bases. Germline-derived CDR1 and CDR2 are LNHDA and SQIVND (reference sequence). The CDR3 extends over 17 amino acids. The ends lost 3 bases at V and 5 bases at J; junction bases unmatched: 13. CDR3 in amino acids: CASSMEPGGSSHNEQFF. In DNA, the CDR3 is TGTGCCAGTAGTATGGAGCCGGGCGGGAGTAGCCACAATGAGCAGTTCTTC.

This chain uses TRBV19 with TRBJ1-1, with D possibly matching TRBD1 (6 bases). The CDR3 contains 13 residues. V lost 3 bases and J 6 bases, leaving 11 bases between the germline ends. The germline CDR1 and CDR2 sequences are LNHDA and SQIVND (reference sequence). This chain's CDR3 is CASSIRGAAEAFF. Here the CDR3 DNA reads TGTGCCAGTAGTATTCGGGGGGCGGCTGAAGCTTTCTTT.